A single sample is the source of the 32 T cell receptor beta chains below, sequenced in a study of Graves' ophthalmopathy and Graves' hyperthyroidism. Transcripts of RNA were the source for amplifying TCR beta CDR3 regions. Scientists carried out first-round RT-PCR using HTBI primers and then a second-round multiplex PCR. Via MiXCR, TCRdb re-called the multiplex PCR reads, giving one row per CDR3 protein. The sample has approximately 1.2 million distinct CDR3 sequences, about 35% seen once. The material sequenced was peripheral blood or thyroid tissue (not recorded which). All receptors come from an adult man with Graves' hyperthyroidism.

The table lists this clonotype with many counts. The chain employs TRBV7-9 and TRBJ1-1; D is possibly TRBD1 (6 bases). Germline lookup yields CDR1 SEHNR and CDR2 FQNEAQ (reference sequence). V lost 4 bases to trimming and J lost 0 bases, with 15 bases between them. The CDR3 is 16 residues long. The CDR3: CASSSHRTALNTEAFF. DNA for the CDR3: TGTGCCAGCAGCTCACACCGGACAGCCTTGAACACTGAAGCTTTCTTT.

This clonotype appeared a single time. Mismatch with germline at one junction end may stem from a read error. This CDR3 reads CASSYSRPEEAQYF. In DNA, the CDR3 is TGTGCCAGCAGTTACTCACGTCCAGAAGAGGCCCAGTACTTC. V usage is TRBV25-1 and J usage is TRBJ2-5; D is unresolved. CDR3 length: 14 amino acids. CDR1 is MGHDK and CDR2 is SYGVNS in the germline V gene. The whole variable domain, filled in from reference TRBV25-1 and TRBJ2-5, reads EADIYQTPRYLVIGTGKKITLECSQTMGHDKMYWYQQDPGMELHLIHYSYGVNSTEKGDLSSESTVSRIRTEHFPLTLESARPSHTSQYLCASSYSRPEEAQYFGPGTRLLVL.

The chain employs TRBV5-1 and TRBJ2-2; 7 positions agree with TRBD2. V shed 6 bases, J shed 2 bases, and the junction held 7 bases outside the gene matches. CDR3 length: 15 amino acids. Germline CDR1 and CDR2: SGHRS and YFSETQ. CDR3 sequence (DNA): TGCGCCAGCAAACGGGAGGATCTTAACACCGGGGAGCTGTTTTTT. It yields the protein CASKREDLNTGELFF.

This clonotype has ten or more counts. The rearrangement joins TRBV11-2 to TRBJ1-4; no firm D call. There are 15 residues in the CDR3. Trimming removed 1 base from V and 7 bases from J, with 13 bases in between. CDR1 SGHAT and CDR2 FQNNGV come from the germline V gene. The CDR3 spells CASSLGGGVGEKLFF. The DNA of the CDR3 is TGTGCCAGCAGCTTAGGAGGTGGGGTTGGTGAAAAACTGTTTTTT.

This sequence joins TRBV20-1 and TRBJ2-7, with D possibly TRBD2 on 5 matching bases. The CDR3 runs 14 residues. The V end was cut by 1 base, the J end by 6 bases, with 16 bases between. Germline CDR1 DFQATT, CDR2 SNEGSKA (reference sequence). In nucleotides, the CDR3 is TGCAGTGCTAGAGCCGGCTCCGAGGGCGGCGAGCAGTACTTC. Translated, it gives CSARAGSEGGEQYF.

This clonotype turned up a few times. This sequence joins TRBV6-2 or TRBV6-3 and TRBJ2-2; the match to TRBD2 covers 7 bases. The CDR3 is 15 residues long. The V segment lost 2 bases and the J segment 5 bases; nucleotides outside the gene matches: 5. In germline, CDR1 is MNHEY, CDR2 SVGEGT. CDR3 amino acids: CASSYATSLTGELFF. CDR3 nucleotides: TGTGCCAGCAGTTACGCGACTAGCTTAACCGGGGAGCTGTTTTTT.

This clonotype was seen only a few times. This chain uses TRBV5-4 with TRBJ2-7, with D tentatively TRBD1 (6 bases). The CDR3 runs 15 residues. Germline CDR1 is SGHNT and CDR2 is YYREEE (reference sequence). Trimming pared 2 bases from V and 4 bases from J, leaving 16 bases between. The CDR3 spells CASSLFGTTLYEQYF. The CDR3 DNA sequence: TGTGCCAGCAGCTTATTCGGGACAACCCTTTACGAGCAGTACTTC.

The gene calls are TRBV29-1 and TRBJ2-5; D might be TRBD2 (6 bases). The germline V gene encodes CDR1 SQVTM and CDR2 ANQGSEA. Trimming left V 3 bases short and J 13 bases short, with 15 bases between. The CDR3 extends over 11 amino acids. The CDR3 is CSVDVGGSLYF. As DNA, the CDR3 is TGCAGCGTTGACGTGGGAGGTAGTCTGTACTTC.

The table lists this clonotype with a few counts. The V gene is TRBV7-2, the J gene TRBJ2-5; tentative D call: TRBD1 (5 bases). This CDR3 comprises 11 residues. Germline CDR1 reads SGHTA; CDR2 reads FQGNSA. Trimming shortened V by 6 bases and J by 7 bases, and 9 bases separated the two germline ends. CDR3 sequence (DNA): TGTGCCAGCAGTATAGGGGTGACCCAGTACTTC. Amino acid sequence: CASSIGVTQYF. Full variable domain (outside the CDR3, taken from reference TRBV7-2 and TRBJ2-5): GAGVSQSPSNKVTEKGKDVELRCDPISGHTALYWYRQSLGQGLEFLIYFQGNSAPDKSGLPSDRFSAERTGGSVSTLTIQRTQQEDSAVYLCASSIGVTQYFGPGTRLLVL.

The chain is built from TRBV2 and TRBJ2-1; 7 bases map to TRBD2. J lost 1 base, V lost 4 bases, and 7 bases had no gene match. From germline, CDR1 is SNHLY and CDR2 FYNNEI. This CDR3 comprises 16 residues. The CDR3 reads CASSGPPGGSYNEQFF. The CDR3 nucleotides are TGTGCCAGCAGTGGGCCCCCGGGGGGTTCCTACAATGAGCAGTTCTTC. Full variable domain (outside the CDR3, taken from reference TRBV2 and TRBJ2-1): EPEVTQTPSHQVTQMGQEVILRCVPISNHLYFYWYRQILGQKVEFLVSFYNNEISEKSEIFDDQFSVERPDGSNFTLKIRSTKLEDSAMYFCASSGPPGGSYNEQFFGPGTRLTVL.

This chain joins TRBV5-1 and TRBJ2-7; the D is unclear. The CDR3 covers 13 residues. CDR1 and CDR2 (germline): SGHRS, YFSETQ. Trimming removed 4 bases at V and 7 bases at J, with 15 bases between. The CDR3 coding sequence is TGCGCCAGCAGCCAAGCCTATGAAGTTGAGCAGTACTTC. Protein product: CASSQAYEVEQYF.

This clonotype was seen many times. This chain uses TRBV19 with TRBJ2-2; D uncertain. The germline gives CDR1 LNHDA, CDR2 SQIVND (reference sequence). Trimming removed 5 bases at V and 3 bases at J, with 10 bases between. CDR3 length: 14 residues. The CDR3: CASSPDGHTGELFF. The CDR3 nucleotides are TGTGCCAGTAGTCCGGACGGACACACCGGGGAGCTGTTTTTT.

Comment on this clonotype: Sequence at one end of the junction differs from germline and may be a read error. J is TRBJ2-2 and V is TRBV7-2; D assignment may be TRBD1 or TRBD2 (5 bases each). The germline gives CDR1 SGHTA, CDR2 FQGNSA. This CDR3 region has 14 residues. CDR3 sequence reads: CASSFPTGDGELFF. The CDR3 nucleotides are TGTGCCAGCAGCTTCCCCACCGGGGACGGGGAGTTGTTTTTT.

This chain links TRBV29-1 with TRBJ1-3; D may be TRBD1 (5 bases). Trimming took off 6 bases at V and 8 bases at J, with 17 bases between the two ends. There are 13 residues in the CDR3. Germline-derived CDR1 and CDR2 are SQVTM and ANQGSEA. Written as DNA, the CDR3 is TGCAGCGTCGAGAGGCGGGGGGGGGACACCATATATTTT. It is translated as CSVERRGGDTIYF.

The V gene is TRBV20-1, the J gene TRBJ1-2; the D is unclear. CDR1 is DFQATT, CDR2 SNEGSKA, per germline (reference sequence). CDR3 length equals 14 residues. Trimming took off 7 bases at V and 2 bases at J, with 17 bases between the two ends. The CDR3 bases are TGCAGTGGCCCTCGTCCGGGATTAAACTATGGCTACACCTTC. Translation: CSGPRPGLNYGYTF.

This clonotype was seen ten or more times. The CDR3 reads CASSQDAWGGYEQYF. The CDR3 nucleotides are TGTGCCAGCAGCCAAGATGCGTGGGGAGGCTACGAGCAGTACTTC. J is TRBJ2-7 and V is TRBV14; TRBD2 might be the D (6 bases). V was clipped by 0 bases and J by 3 bases, with 12 bases between them. The length of the CDR3 is 15 residues. CDR1 SGHDN and CDR2 FVKESK come from the germline V gene.

The chain carries TRBV25-1 and TRBJ2-7; tentative D call: TRBD2 (5 bases). The germline gives CDR1 MGHDK, CDR2 SYGVNS. Trimming cost V 6 bases and J 3 bases, with 12 bases left between them. The CDR3 has 13 residues. CDR3 sequence (DNA): TGTGCCAGCAGATCCCCCGGGAACTACGAGCAGTACTTC. This translates into CASRSPGNYEQYF.

In this sample, this clonotype turned up many times. Its ends do not fully match the called genes, so a read error is possible. CDR3 in amino acids: CASSFGTLEAYNSPLHF. As DNA, the CDR3 is TGTGCCAGCAGCTTCGGGACCTTGGAGGCCTACAATTCACCCCTCCACTTT. The chain uses TRBV13 and TRBJ1-6; tentative D call: TRBD1 (5 bases). Germline CDR1 reads PRHDT; CDR2 reads FYEKMQ (reference sequence). The CDR3 loop spans 17 amino acids.

This clonotype has a single count. The rearrangement links TRBV7-2 to TRBJ2-1; D call uncertain. The germline V gene has CDR1 SGHTA and CDR2 FQGNSA. The V end was cut by 5 bases, the J end by 2 bases, with 13 bases between. The CDR3 is 15 amino acids. The CDR3 bases are TGTGCCAGCAGCCCCTGGGAAGTCACCTACAATGAGCAGTTCTTC. It yields the protein CASSPWEVTYNEQFF.

This clonotype was counted many times. This sequence joins TRBV12-3 or TRBV12-4 and TRBJ1-2; D is perhaps TRBD1 (6 bases). The CDR3 has 14 residues. Trimming took 5 bases from V and 10 from J, leaving 20 bases between them. The DNA of the CDR3 is TGTGCCAGCAGTCCCCCCCTAAGGACAGAATCCTACACCTTC. It is translated as CASSPPLRTESYTF.

This clonotype was observed at least ten times. The gene calls are TRBV7-9 and TRBJ1-5; D not resolved. Trimming took 4 bases from V and 1 from J, leaving 11 bases between them. Germline CDR1 and CDR2: SEHNR and FQNEAQ (reference sequence). There are 15 residues in the CDR3. CDR3 residues: CASSSAPQSNQPQHF. The CDR3 DNA reads TGTGCCAGCAGCTCGGCCCCGCAGAGCAATCAGCCCCAGCATTTT.

The sample holds one count of this clonotype. One end of the junction varies from germline; a read error may be responsible. The V gene is TRBV10-3, the J gene TRBJ2-5; TRBD2 agrees at 13 bases. Germline CDR1 ENHRY, CDR2 SYGVKD. The CDR3 loop spans 19 amino acids. The CDR3 DNA is TGTGCCAGCAGTCCGAGACTAGCGGGAGGCGGACGCCCTAAAGAGACCCAGTACTTC. Protein sequence: CASSPRLAGGGRPKETQYF.

Notes on this clonotype: This could be a read error, since a much larger clone is one nucleotide away. V is TRBV14 and J is TRBJ1-2; possible D gene TRBD1, 5 bases. Looked up from germline, CDR1 is SGHDN and CDR2 is FVKESK. Trimming took off 1 base at V and 6 bases at J, with 9 bases between the two ends. The CDR3 is 13 amino acids. The CDR3 DNA follows: TGTGCCAGCAGCCAAGGAGGGGTACATGGCTACACCTTC. Protein sequence: CASSQGGVHGYTF.

This clonotype was observed at least ten times. The J gene is TRBJ1-6, the V gene TRBV12-3 or TRBV12-4; TRBD1 is a possible D gene (5 bases). This CDR3 is built from 15 residues. The ends were cut back, 3 bases at V and 9 bases at J, with 15 bases in the middle. The CDR3 nucleotides are TGTGCCAGCAGTTTCGGGCAGGGAGGTCGTTCACCCCTCCACTTT. Translating gives CASSFGQGGRSPLHF.

The genes are TRBV6-2 or TRBV6-3 and TRBJ2-3; D gene uncertain. Looked up from germline, CDR1 is MNHEY and CDR2 is SVGEGT. The CDR3 totals 15 residues. The ends were cut back, 2 bases at V and 0 bases at J, with 9 bases in the middle. The CDR3 DNA reads TGTGCCAGCAGTTACGATAAGCGAAGCACAGATACGCAGTATTTT. It specifies CASSYDKRSTDTQYF.

In its sample, this clonotype was seen many times. The rearrangement uses TRBV30 and TRBJ1-1, with TRBD1 as a possible D gene (6 bases). With 4 bases removed from V and 0 bases from J, the gap between germline ends came to 15 bases. CDR3 length: 15 amino acids. Germline CDR1 GTSNPN, CDR2 SVGIG (reference sequence). CDR3 sequence: CAWKPTTGVNTEAFF. In DNA form, the CDR3 reads TGTGCCTGGAAACCCACGACAGGAGTGAACACTGAAGCTTTCTTT.

The chain couples TRBV2 to TRBJ1-5, with D unclear. V dropped 5 bases and J dropped 5 bases, with 10 bases sitting between them. Per the germline V gene, CDR1 is SNHLY and CDR2 is FYNNEI. The CDR3 length is 13 residues. CDR3 coding DNA: TGTGCCAGCAGTCTCCCGGGATATCAGCCCCAGCATTTT. Its protein product is CASSLPGYQPQHF. The whole variable domain, filled in from reference TRBV2 and TRBJ1-5, reads EPEVTQTPSHQVTQMGQEVILRCVPISNHLYFYWYRQILGQKVEFLVSFYNNEISEKSEIFDDQFSVERPDGSNFTLKIRSTKLEDSAMYFCASSLPGYQPQHFGDGTRLSIL.

Points on this clonotype: A read error may produce the germline difference seen at one junction end. This rearrangement joins TRBV10-3 to TRBJ1-1, with 8 bases that match TRBD1. The CDR3 loop spans 16 amino acids. Germline V lookup: CDR1 ENHRY, CDR2 SYGVKD. In nucleotides, the CDR3 is TGTGCCAGCAGTTACTACAGCAGGGGGCTTCTCACTGAAGCTTTCTTT. Translated: CASSYYSRGLLTEAFF.

Ten or more counts support this clonotype. The chain uses TRBV11-2 and TRBJ1-3, with TRBD1 matching over 8 bases. This CDR3 contains 17 residues. Germline-derived CDR1 and CDR2 are SGHAT and FQNNGV. V lost 5 bases and J lost 4; bases outside the gene matches: 13. This CDR3 reads CASSLTFTGTGGNTIYF. The CDR3 DNA follows: TGTGCCAGCAGCCTCACCTTTACCGGGACAGGAGGAAACACCATATATTTT.

The rearrangement uses TRBV10-3 and TRBJ1-5; D is perhaps TRBD1 (5 bases). V dropped 7 bases and J dropped 1 base, with 14 bases sitting between them. Germline values: CDR1 ENHRY, CDR2 SYGVKD. This CDR3 is 15 amino acids long. Here the CDR3 DNA reads TGTGCCATCAATCGGGGCGGGGCGAGCAATCAGCCCCAGCATTTT. Its protein product is CAINRGGASNQPQHF.

This clonotype was seen more than once but under ten times. The CDR3 nucleotides are TGCAGTGCCACGTCTGGGGTTTTGATTAATAATCAGCCCCAGCATTTT. This sequence encodes CSATSGVLINNQPQHF. The chain links TRBV20-1 to TRBJ1-5, with D unclear. Germline V gene lookup returns CDR1 DFQATT and CDR2 SNEGSKA (reference sequence). V lost 6 bases to trimming and J lost 4 bases, with 22 bases between them. The CDR3 is made up of 16 amino acids.

In this sample, this clonotype turned up many times. The chain links TRBV5-1 to TRBJ1-6; a weak D match, TRBD1 (5 bases). Germline CDR1 is SGHRS and CDR2 is YFSETQ. Trimming removed 4 bases from V and 4 bases from J, with 12 bases in between. This CDR3 spans 15 amino acids. The DNA for the CDR3 is TGCGCCAGCAGCACAGGACAAGGATATAATTCACCCCTCCACTTT. Translating gives CASSTGQGYNSPLHF.